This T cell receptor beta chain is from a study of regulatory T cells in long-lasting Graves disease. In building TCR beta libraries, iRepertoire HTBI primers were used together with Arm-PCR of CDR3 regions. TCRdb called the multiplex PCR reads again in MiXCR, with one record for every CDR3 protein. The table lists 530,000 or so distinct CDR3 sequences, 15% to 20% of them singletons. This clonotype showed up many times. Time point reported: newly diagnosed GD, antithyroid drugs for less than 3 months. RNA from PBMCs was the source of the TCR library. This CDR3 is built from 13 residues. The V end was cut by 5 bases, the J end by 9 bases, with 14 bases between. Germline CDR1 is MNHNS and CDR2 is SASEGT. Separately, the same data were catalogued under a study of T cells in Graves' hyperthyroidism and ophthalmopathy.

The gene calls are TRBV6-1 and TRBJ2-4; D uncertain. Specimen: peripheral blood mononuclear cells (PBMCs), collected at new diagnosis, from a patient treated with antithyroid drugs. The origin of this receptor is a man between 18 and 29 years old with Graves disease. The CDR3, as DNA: TGTGCCAGCAGTCGAGGTAGTTCGGGCATTCAGTACTTC. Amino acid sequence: CASSRGSSGIQYF.